Below, 5 T cell receptor beta chains from the same sample are listed, as sequenced in a study of tumor and adjacent non-tumor tissue in lung cancer (dated by TCRdb to 2016 to 2018). Libraries were made using multiplex PCR. Instrument used: Illumina HiSeq 2500. TCRbeta libraries were constructed through three rounds of nested PCR with primers (Table S4) according to protocols adapted from ARM-PCR. TCRdb ran its own pipeline on the public reads, namely fastp trimming at Q25 and MiXCR clone calling, and kept in-frame beta chains. Each record represents a unique CDR3 protein, reported with the most common genes and DNA among its rows. The sample yields roughly 200,000 distinct CDR3 sequences; around 71% were counted once. The top ten hold around 27% of the sample. RNA was extracted from bulk unsorted tissue and checked for quality with a NanoDrop ND-1000 and an Agilent 2100. The material sequenced was lung tumor tissue. The receptors stem from a man aged 55 to 69 with non-small cell lung cancer.

The chain recombines TRBV7-3 with TRBJ2-7, with TRBD2 identical over 14 bases. The germline V gene encodes CDR1 SGHTA and CDR2 FQGTGA. The CDR3 extends over 19 amino acids. V lost 5 bases to trimming and J lost 1 base; unmatched junction nucleotides: 13. In nucleotides, the CDR3 is TGTGCCAGCAGCAACCCGGGACTAGCGGGAGAGGTTTCTTCCTACGAGCAGTACTTC. Translated: CASSNPGLAGEVSSYEQYF.

With respect to this clonotype: Just one base apart from a much larger clone, this may be a read error. CDR3 in DNA: TGTGCCAGCAGTGTCAGGGGGAGTTCTGAAGCTTTCTTT. Its protein is CASSVRGSSEAFF. The V and J genes are TRBV6-5 and TRBJ1-1; 7 bases map to TRBD1. Trimming took 5 bases from V and 6 from J; bases not matched to a gene: 6. There are 13 residues in the CDR3. Germline assignment: CDR1 MNHEY and CDR2 SVGAGI.

The J gene is TRBJ1-2, the V gene TRBV6-2 or TRBV6-3; 8 nucleotides match TRBD1. In germline, CDR1 is MNHEY, CDR2 SVGEGT. Unmatched junction bases numbered 6, after V lost 5 bases and J lost 7 bases. CDR3 length: 13 amino acids. The CDR3 bases are TGTGCCAGCAGTCCCCGGACAGGGCCTGGCTACACCTTC. Translated, it gives CASSPRTGPGYTF.

Of note for this clonotype: A much more abundant neighbour one base away suggests this may be a read error. J is TRBJ2-5 and V is TRBV20-1, with a tentative D call TRBD1 (6 bases). CDR1 is DFQATT and CDR2 is SNEGSKA in the germline V gene (reference sequence). This CDR3 region has 14 residues. V lost 4 bases and J lost 1, with 13 bases in between. The CDR3 DNA is TGCAGTGCTATGACAGGATCCGCCCAAGAGACCCAGTACTTC. It encodes CSAMTGSAQETQYF.

The chain recombines TRBV6-5 with TRBJ2-1, with a tentative D call TRBD1 (6 bases). Trimming pared 5 bases from V and 6 bases from J, leaving 17 bases between. This CDR3 has 15 residues. The germline V gene encodes CDR1 MNHEY and CDR2 SVGAGI. The CDR3 loop is CASSARGRGANEQFF. Here the CDR3 DNA reads TGTGCCAGCAGTGCCCGGGGCAGGGGAGCCAATGAGCAGTTCTTC.